This is a list of T cell receptor beta chains from one sample in a study of blood T cell repertoires in COVID-19. The assay was immunoSEQ multiplex PCR, and TCRdb's table has in-frame clones only and misses some. Here the sample spans 95,000 to 100,000 clones, around 90% being singletons. The sequencing input was peripheral blood. All receptors derive from a human donor with COVID-19, enrolled during active disease. The donor label of this sample is uncertain. The CDR3 runs from the conserved cysteine through the conserved F or W. The order of the fields is J gene, V gene, clone size, D gene, CDR3 protein, CDR3 DNA. The D gene is left open where the match is weak. The size entry is marked missing in some rows and otherwise reads once, few, many or a size class.

>TRBJ1-2|TRBV28|NA|TRBD1
CASTLGVGQGTGGYTF
TGTGCCAGCACTCTCGGGGTGGGACAGGGGACGGGAGGCTACACCTTC
>TRBJ2-7|TRBV9|NA|TRBD2
CASSQRPGGTQYF
TGTGCCAGCAGCCAACGCCCGGGGGGGACGCAGTACTTC
>TRBJ2-2|TRBV6-1|NA|TRBD1
CASSEYLSGGTGELFF
TGTGCCAGCAGTGAATACCTTTCAGGGGGAACCGGGGAGCTGTTTTTT
>TRBJ1-1|TRBV6-5|NA|NA
CASKPVGTEAFF
TGTGCCAGCAAGCCGGTTGGCACTGAAGCTTTCTTT
>TRBJ2-7|TRBV4-1|NA|NA
CASSQPRGGLSYEQYF
TGCGCCAGCAGCCAACCCCGTGGAGGACTCTCCTACGAGCAGTACTTC
>TRBJ1-4|TRBV7-2|NA|NA
CASSFGQGEKLFF
TGTGCCAGCAGCTTCGGGCAGGGAGAAAAACTGTTTTTT
>TRBJ2-2|TRBV9|NA|TRBD1
CASSRDRALGELFF
TGTGCCAGCAGTCGAGACAGGGCGCTGGGGGAGCTGTTTTTT
>TRBJ1-1|TRBV5-4|once|NA
CASTTPWEGEAFF
TGTGCCAGCACCACACCTTGGGAGGGTGAAGCTTTCTTT
>TRBJ1-2|TRBV9|NA|TRBD1
CASSVTTGAGYTF
TGTGCCAGCAGCGTCACGACAGGGGCGGGCTACACCTTC
>TRBJ2-3|TRBV3-1/TRBV3-2|NA|NA
CASSQAFSTSTDTQYF
TGTGCCAGCAGCCAAGCCTTTAGCACAAGCACAGATACGCAGTATTTT
>TRBJ1-2|TRBV5-5|NA|TRBD1
CASSLGRQGVYGYTF
TGTGCCAGCAGCTTGGGAAGACAGGGGGTCTATGGCTACACCTTC
>TRBJ2-3|TRBV19|NA|TRBD2
CASRKGREVDTQYF
TGTGCCAGTAGAAAAGGGCGGGAGGTGGATACGCAGTATTTT
>TRBJ2-3|TRBV29-1|NA|TRBD2
CSVQTSGGTDTQYF
TGCAGCGTGCAGACTAGCGGGGGGACAGATACGCAGTATTTT
>TRBJ2-7|TRBV24-1|NA|NA
CATRYRKGHPPGEQYF
TGTGCCACCCGCTATCGTAAGGGACACCCTCCGGGCGAGCAGTACTTC
>TRBJ2-7|TRBV10-1|NA|NA
CASVLYEQYF
TGCGCCAGCGTCCTTTACGAGCAGTACTTC
>TRBJ2-7|TRBV25-1|NA|TRBD1
CASSDQGVPYEQYF
TGTGCCAGCAGTGATCAGGGGGTTCCCTACGAGCAGTACTTC
>TRBJ2-1|TRBV7-8|NA|NA
CASSSTKPLGGNEQFF
TGTGCCAGCAGCTCCACGAAACCCCTGGGGGGAAATGAGCAGTTCTTC